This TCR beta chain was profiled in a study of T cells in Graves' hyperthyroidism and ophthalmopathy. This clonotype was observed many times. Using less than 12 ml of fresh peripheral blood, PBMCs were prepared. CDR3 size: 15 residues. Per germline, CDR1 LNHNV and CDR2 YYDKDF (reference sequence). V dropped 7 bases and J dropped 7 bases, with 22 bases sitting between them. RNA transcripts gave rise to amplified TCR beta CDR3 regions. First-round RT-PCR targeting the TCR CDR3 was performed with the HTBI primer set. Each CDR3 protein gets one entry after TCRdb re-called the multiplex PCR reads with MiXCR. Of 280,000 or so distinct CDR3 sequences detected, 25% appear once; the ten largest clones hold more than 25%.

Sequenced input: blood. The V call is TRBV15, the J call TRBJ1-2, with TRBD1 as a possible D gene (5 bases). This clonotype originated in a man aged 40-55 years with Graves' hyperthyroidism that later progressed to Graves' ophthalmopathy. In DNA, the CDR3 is TGTGCCACCACCTTGAGGCGTGGGACGGTCGGTGGCTACACCTTC. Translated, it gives CATTLRRGTVGGYTF.